Following are 27 T cell receptor beta chains from one sample sequenced in a study of cytomegalovirus exposure and HLA in healthy donors. The PCR made use of 60 Vbeta and 13 Jbeta primers. Sequencing used immunoSEQ multiplex PCR; TCRdb keeps in-frame clones, though not all of them. Among 75,000 to 95,000 clones listed, roughly 63% were seen once. Sequencing was performed on PBMCs. These receptors were taken from a woman in her fifties or sixties in good health and CMV-seropositive.

The chain joins TRBV6-1 to TRBJ1-3, with D unresolved. The length of the CDR3 is 15 residues. Germline CDR1 MNHNS, CDR2 SASEGT. V lost 7 bases and J lost 3, with 16 bases in between. The CDR3 is CASIRDRPGGNTIYF. The CDR3 DNA is TGTGCCAGCATCCGGGATAGGCCGGGTGGAAACACCATATATTTT.

The CDR3 loop is CASSLLGGGLGEQYF. The CDR3 region has the DNA TGTGCCAGCAGCTTGTTGGGGGGGGGCCTCGGCGAGCAGTACTTC. The V call is TRBV7-9, the J call TRBJ2-7, with a possible D match to TRBD2 (7 bases). Trimming stripped 3 bases from V and 6 bases from J, with 18 bases between. CDR3 length: 15 amino acids. Looked up from germline, CDR1 is SEHNR and CDR2 is FQNEAQ (reference sequence). Complete variable domain (other parts from reference TRBV7-9 and TRBJ2-7): DTGVSQNPRHKITKRGQNVTFRCDPISEHNRLYWYRQTLGQGPEFLTYFQNEAQLEKSRLLSDRFSAERPKGSFSTLEIQRTEQGDSAMYLCASSLLGGGLGEQYFGPGTRLTVT.

This sequence joins TRBV28 and TRBJ2-1; 12 nucleotides line up with TRBD2. From germline, CDR1 is MDHEN and CDR2 SYDVKM. The CDR3 has 15 residues. J gave up 7 bases and V 5 bases, and 6 bases lay outside the gene matches. The chain's CDR3 is CASSPTSGGTNEQFF. As DNA, the CDR3 is TGTGCCAGCAGTCCAACTAGCGGGGGGACGAATGAGCAGTTCTTC.

This clone was recorded a few times. This chain connects TRBV9 to TRBJ2-7; D is possibly TRBD2 (5 bases). The length of the CDR3 is 16 residues. Germline V lookup: CDR1 SGDLS, CDR2 YYNGEE. V dropped 4 bases and J dropped 3 bases, with 20 bases sitting between them. The DNA for the CDR3 is TGTGCCAGCAGCCTCCGTGGGGAGAGGAAACACTACGAGCAGTACTTC. It encodes CASSLRGERKHYEQYF.

The CDR3 DNA sequence: TGTGCCAGTAGTATAGACAGTAGCAATCAGCCCCAGCATTTT. Translated, it gives CASSIDSSNQPQHF. The chain recombines TRBV19 with TRBJ1-5; D ambiguous. V was shortened by 0 bases and J by 0 bases, with 3 bases between the two germline ends. The CDR3 is made up of 14 amino acids. Germline-derived CDR1 and CDR2 are LNHDA and SQIVND (reference sequence). The full variable domain, in which reference TRBV19 and TRBJ1-5 provide the parts outside the CDR3, is DGGITQSPKYLFRKEGQNVTLSCEQNLNHDAMYWYRQDPGQGLRLIYYSQIVNDFQKGDIAEGYSVSREKKESFPLTVTSAQKNPTAFYLCASSIDSSNQPQHFGDGTRLSIL.

This clone was counted a few times. The DNA for the CDR3 is TGTGCCAGCAGTTTAGACAGTTCCTACGAGCAGTACTTC. Protein: CASSLDSSYEQYF. The chain joins TRBV7-3 to TRBJ2-7; D may be TRBD1 (5 bases). Germline assignment: CDR1 SGHTA and CDR2 FQGTGA. V was shortened by 6 bases and J by 1 base, with 10 bases between the two germline ends. The CDR3 is made up of 13 amino acids.

The chain combines TRBV7-2 with TRBJ1-4, with D unresolved. The germline V and J ends were trimmed by 6 bases and 4 bases, with 6 bases remaining between them. This CDR3 has 12 amino acids. Looked up from germline, CDR1 is SGHTA and CDR2 is FQGNSA. The CDR3 reads CASSRDNEKLFF. The CDR3 region has the DNA TGTGCCAGCAGTAGAGATAATGAAAAACTGTTTTTT.

The rearrangement links TRBV7-9 to TRBJ2-7, with 9 bases matching TRBD1. Trimming took 0 bases from V and 1 from J; bases not matched to a gene: 4. This CDR3 contains 16 residues. Germline V CDR1 and CDR2: SEHNR, FQNEAQ (reference sequence). The CDR3 protein is CASSLATGGRSYEQYF. DNA of the CDR3: TGTGCCAGCAGCTTAGCAACAGGGGGCCGTTCCTACGAGCAGTACTTC.

This chain connects TRBV27 to TRBJ1-2, with D unclear. Germline V gene lookup returns CDR1 MNHEY and CDR2 SMNVEV (reference sequence). V was pared by 5 bases and J by 2 bases, with 12 bases between. CDR3 size: 14 residues. The CDR3 reads CASSRTVLNYGYTF. CDR3 DNA sequence: TGTGCCAGCAGTCGAACAGTATTAAACTATGGCTACACCTTC.

This clone came up once. The chain carries TRBV30 and TRBJ2-3; maybe TRBD2 (6 bases). Between the trimmed V and J ends, which lost 0 bases and 8 bases, there was a span of 12 bases. This CDR3 is 13 amino acids long. Per germline, CDR1 GTSNPN and CDR2 SVGIG (reference sequence). The CDR3 DNA reads TGTGCCTGGAGTGTATCAGGGCGGGGTACGCAGTATTTT. As protein: CAWSVSGRGTQYF.

The chain combines TRBV9 with TRBJ1-4; D call uncertain. The CDR3 runs to 15 residues. Germline V gene sequence: CDR1 SGDLS, CDR2 YYNGEE. V lost 4 bases to trimming and J lost 8 bases, with 18 bases between them. The CDR3 coding sequence is TGTGCCAGCAGCCTAAACGACGGGAGGGAGGAAAAACTGTTTTTT. As protein: CASSLNDGREEKLFF.

This clone was counted a few times. V and J are TRBV7-9 and TRBJ2-5; no clear D. There are 12 residues in the CDR3. Germline values: CDR1 SEHNR, CDR2 FQNEAQ (reference sequence). V dropped 5 bases and J dropped 1 base, with 5 bases sitting between them. The DNA for the CDR3 is TGTGCCAGCAGCCAAATCCAAGAGACCCAGTACTTC. Translating it yields CASSQIQETQYF.

The rearrangement links TRBV11-2 to TRBJ2-1; D gene ambiguous. V was cut by 6 bases and J by 2 bases, with 14 bases left in between. The CDR3 contains 15 residues. CDR1 SGHAT and CDR2 FQNNGV come from the germline V gene. CDR3 nucleotides: TGTGCCAGCAGTCAAGCGTCCTATCCCTACAATGAGCAGTTCTTC. This gives the protein CASSQASYPYNEQFF.

The chain is built from TRBV5-1 and TRBJ2-5; 7 bases agree with TRBD2. The V gene's germline CDR1 is SGHRS and CDR2 YFSETQ. Germline trimming cut 5 bases from V and 2 bases from J; bases unmatched to any gene: 6. This CDR3 is 14 amino acids long. CDR3 bases: TGCGCCAGCAGGGCGGGAGCTTCACAAGAGACCCAGTACTTC. It codes for CASRAGASQETQYF.

The J gene is TRBJ1-2, the V gene TRBV20-1; D call uncertain. Between the trimmed V and J ends, which lost 0 bases and 8 bases, there was a span of 7 bases. CDR1 is DFQATT and CDR2 is SNEGSKA in the germline V gene (reference sequence). CDR3 length: 11 residues. In DNA, the CDR3 is TGCAGTGCTAGAGATTTCGGGGGCTACACCTTC. It is translated as CSARDFGGYTF.

The rearrangement links TRBV6-6 to TRBJ1-4, with TRBD1 as a possible D gene (6 bases). This CDR3 spans 16 amino acids. Germline loops: CDR1 MNHNY, CDR2 SVGAGI (reference sequence). The V gene lost 7 bases and the J gene lost 6 bases, with 21 bases spanning the gap. CDR3: CASTRGGPGSHEKLFF. The CDR3 DNA reads TGTGCCAGCACCCGGGGGGGCCCAGGGAGTCATGAAAAACTGTTTTTT.

A remark on this clone: One junction end disagrees with the germline gene, perhaps due to a read error. The chain uses TRBV7-9 and TRBJ1-2; 9 bases line up with TRBD1. The CDR3 loop spans 16 amino acids. Germline V gene data show CDR1 as SEHNR and CDR2 as FQNEAQ (reference sequence). The CDR3 is CSSSFSDRGVNYGYTF. CDR3 DNA: TGTTCCAGCAGCTTTTCGGACAGGGGTGTTAACTATGGCTACACCTTC.

Regarding this clone: One junction end disagrees with the germline gene, perhaps due to a read error. V usage is TRBV5-6 and J usage is TRBJ2-3; TRBD2 matches 10 bases. Germline values: CDR1 SGHDT, CDR2 YYEEEE. CDR3 size: 16 residues. Here the CDR3 reads CASTLGASGGRNTQYF. Written as DNA, the CDR3 is TGTGCCAGCACCTTGGGAGCTAGCGGGGGTAGAAATACGCAGTATTTT.

This chain connects TRBV5-1 to TRBJ2-3; 10 nucleotides agree with TRBD2. This CDR3 comprises 15 residues. V dropped 3 bases and J dropped 6; count of bases not matched to a gene: 7. The germline V gene has CDR1 SGHRS and CDR2 YFSETQ. CDR3 nucleotide sequence: TGCGCCAGCAGCTCAGCGGGGGGGCCCGGCGATACGCAGTATTTT. This translates into CASSSAGGPGDTQYF.

J is TRBJ1-1 and V is TRBV2; D gene uncertain. This CDR3 is 14 amino acids long. The V gene lost 6 bases and the J gene lost 1 base, with 12 bases spanning the gap. The germline V gene has CDR1 SNHLY and CDR2 FYNNEI. The CDR3 DNA reads TGTGCCAGCAGGGCCGTCCGGGAGAACACTGAAGCTTTCTTT. It yields the protein CASRAVRENTEAFF. The complete variable domain, with remaining parts taken from reference TRBV2 and TRBJ1-1, reads EPEVTQTPSHQVTQMGQEVILRCVPISNHLYFYWYRQILGQKVEFLVSFYNNEISEKSEIFDDQFSVERPDGSNFTLKIRSTKLEDSAMYFCASRAVRENTEAFFGQGTRLTVV.

A few counts support this clone. The V and J genes are TRBV6-5 and TRBJ1-2; D call uncertain. This CDR3 comprises 13 residues. Germline assignment: CDR1 MNHEY and CDR2 SVGAGI. Trimming shortened V by 4 bases and J by 7 bases, and 13 bases separated the two germline ends. DNA for the CDR3: TGTGCCAGCAGTTCCCCGGGGATTGGTGGCTACACCTTC. Its protein is CASSSPGIGGYTF.

V gene TRBV18 combines with J gene TRBJ2-3, with D possibly TRBD2 on 5 matching bases. The CDR3 covers 13 residues. Trimming took 6 bases from V and 3 from J, leaving 10 bases between them. CDR1 is KGHSH and CDR2 is LQKENI in the germline V gene. The CDR3 sequence: CASSPGETDTQYF. CDR3 DNA sequence: TGTGCCAGCTCCCCCGGGGAGACAGATACGCAGTATTTT.

V and J are TRBV7-3 and TRBJ2-1; a possible D gene is TRBD2 (6 bases). V lost 5 bases and J 4 bases, leaving 15 bases between the germline ends. This CDR3 has 15 residues. Germline CDR1 and CDR2: SGHTA and FQGTGA. The CDR3, as DNA: TGTGCCAGCAGCCCGACGGGCGGGACTTACAATGAGCAGTTCTTC. This codes for CASSPTGGTYNEQFF.

Only a few counts were recorded for this clone. The chain uses TRBV5-8 and TRBJ2-2; D perhaps matches TRBD1 (6 bases). V shed 3 bases and J shed 7 bases, with 16 bases lying between them. Germline CDR1 and CDR2: SGHTS and YDEGEE. The CDR3 runs 15 residues. The CDR3 coding sequence is TGTGCCAGCAGCTGGCAACAGGGAGCTGACGGGGAGCTGTTTTTT. This codes for CASSWQQGADGELFF.

The chain employs TRBV5-1 and TRBJ2-1; TRBD2 might be the D (5 bases). The V gene's germline CDR1 is SGHRS and CDR2 YFSETQ. The length of the CDR3 is 14 residues. V lost 4 bases to trimming and J lost 8 bases, with 16 bases between them. The CDR3 here is CASSPLASIDEQFF. CDR3 bases: TGCGCCAGCAGCCCCCTCGCTAGCATCGATGAGCAGTTCTTC.

Here the CDR3 DNA reads TGTGCCAGCAGCTTAACGGGGTCCCGCAATGAGCAGTTCTTC. Protein sequence: CASSLTGSRNEQFF. The chain links TRBV11-1 to TRBJ2-1; perhaps TRBD2 as D (5 bases). The length of the CDR3 is 14 residues. Germline-derived CDR1 and CDR2 are SGHAT and FQDESV (reference sequence). Trimming removed 2 bases from V and 6 bases from J, with 11 bases in between.

The CDR3 DNA sequence: TGTGTCAGAAGCTTCGGGGATGACACTGAAGCTTTCTTT. This codes for CVRSFGDDTEAFF. The chain employs TRBV7-5 and TRBJ1-1. TRBV7-5 is shown as a pseudogene. This CDR3 has 13 amino acids.